This is a list of T cell receptor beta chains from one sample in a study of cytomegalovirus exposure and HLA in healthy donors. The data were produced by immunoSEQ multiplex PCR, yet TCRdb's version contains in-frame clones alone and is incomplete. This sample has around 62,000 clones, with approximately 80% found just once. Sequencing was performed on PBMCs. The receptors stem from a woman under 40 in good health and CMV-seronegative. The CDR3 runs from the conserved cysteine through the conserved F or W. Fields, in order: J gene, V gene, CDR3 protein.

J: TRBJ2-2
V: TRBV11-3
CDR3: CASSLLTGELFF

J: TRBJ2-2
V: TRBV25-1
CDR3: CASSDPGGTGAGGELFF

J: TRBJ2-1
V: TRBV5-1
CDR3: CASSPGLAGGKNEQFF

J: TRBJ2-1
V: TRBV4-2
CDR3: CASSQFGGGSGTYNEQFF

J: TRBJ1-2
V: TRBV5-6
CDR3: CASSLAVVQANGYTF

J: TRBJ2-7
V: TRBV28
CDR3: CASSYYYEQYF

J: TRBJ1-6
V: TRBV19
CDR3: CASSTATERPLHF

J: TRBJ2-1
V: TRBV9
CDR3: CASSVVGGANNEQFF

J: TRBJ2-1
V: TRBV5-1
CDR3: CASRLARNNEQFF

J: TRBJ1-6
V: TRBV18
CDR3: CASSPDRGNSPLHF

J: TRBJ1-2
V: TRBV29-1
CDR3: CSVESRGTLKAF

J: TRBJ1-5
V: TRBV5-1
CDR3: CASSLTPGGNQPQHF

J: TRBJ1-1
V: TRBV19
CDR3: CASSITTGGTEAFF

J: TRBJ2-7
V: TRBV5-1
CDR3: CASSSSPGRDKGQYF

J: TRBJ1-1
V: TRBV2
CDR3: CASSDEGTGEAFF

J: TRBJ1-2
V: TRBV2
CDR3: CASSIQGNYGYTF

J: TRBJ1-1
V: TRBV19
CDR3: CASSPFLALNTEAFF

J: TRBJ1-3
V: TRBV28
CDR3: CASRPGTGGAGNTIYF

J: TRBJ1-2
V: TRBV28
CDR3: CASTTTRERFYGYTF

J: TRBJ1-5
V: TRBV4-1
CDR3: CASSPMGLNQPQHF

J: TRBJ2-6
V: TRBV2
CDR3: CASSIPVESGANVLTF

J: TRBJ1-6
V: TRBV19
CDR3: CASSIGTGQGYSPLHF

J: TRBJ2-7
V: TRBV6-8
CDR3: CASSERGSSYEQYF

J: TRBJ2-7
V: TRBV5-1
CDR3: CASSIDRGRLYEQYF

J: TRBJ2-3
V: TRBV6-1
CDR3: CASSVDREGTDTQYF

J: TRBJ1-2
V: TRBV19
CDR3: CASSETGGADYGYTF

J: TRBJ2-7
V: TRBV11-2
CDR3: CASSSILTVYEQYF

J: TRBJ1-4
V: TRBV27
CDR3: CASSTLGGDEKLFF

J: .
V: TRBV19
CDR3: CASSKSRGSSYEQYF

J: TRBJ1-4
V: TRBV25-1
CDR3: CASSGYAEKLFF

J: TRBJ1-1
V: TRBV7-6
CDR3: CASSLRQGLNTEAFF

J: TRBJ2-3
V: TRBV25-1
CDR3: CASSWDISSTDTQYF

J: TRBJ2-3
V: TRBV9
CDR3: CASSVEAPQRGRGSTDTQYF

J: TRBJ1-4
V: TRBV18
CDR3: CASSPSKQGAFEKLFF

J: TRBJ2-4
V: TRBV6-5
CDR3: CASSYRGSGGVNIQYF

J: TRBJ2-7
V: TRBV7-9
CDR3: CASSPPWTGEQYF

J: TRBJ1-2
V: TRBV5-4
CDR3: CASSLRTGAGYTF

J: TRBJ1-5
V: TRBV19
CDR3: CASSWTNSNQPQHF

J: TRBJ2-2
V: TRBV14
CDR3: CASSRGQGITGELFF

J: TRBJ1-2
V: TRBV5-1
CDR3: CASSSLSGGAFGYTF

J: TRBJ2-3
V: TRBV7-2
CDR3: CASSLGISGGSYARDTQYF

J: TRBJ2-2
V: TRBV7-6
CDR3: CASGTGDTGELFF

J: TRBJ2-1
V: TRBV7-9
CDR3: CASSLGLAGVEQFF

J: TRBJ2-1
V: TRBV5-1
CDR3: CASSGGDRGFSEQFF

J: TRBJ2-7
V: TRBV7-2
CDR3: CASSLGGGASSYEQYF

J: TRBJ1-6
V: TRBV5-1
CDR3: CASSLTGQGEPNSPLHF

J: TRBJ2-7
V: TRBV6-1
CDR3: CASSEIVRSSYEQYF

J: TRBJ2-5
V: TRBV7-8
CDR3: CASSSGTRGTGTQYF

J: TRBJ1-1
V: TRBV6-4
CDR3: CASSAEQGGGTEAFF

J: TRBJ2-7
V: TRBV7-2
CDR3: CASSPGTLGAYEQYF

J: TRBJ1-2
V: TRBV19
CDR3: CASSISGSVYYGYTF

J: TRBJ2-1
V: TRBV19
CDR3: CASSISGGGYNEQFF